Listed below are T cell receptor beta chains from one sample, sequenced in a study of T cell responses to AZD1222 COVID-19 vaccine. Clones were read by immunoSEQ multiplex PCR, and TCRdb kept only the in-frame ones, dropping some. The sample has 150,000 or so clones; 90% are singletons. The input for sequencing was peripheral blood, taken on day 0 of AZD1222 vaccination. The receptors were gathered from an adult in good health. The CDR3 runs from the conserved cysteine through the conserved F or W. D genes are given only for firm matches. The size entry is marked missing in some rows and otherwise reads once, few, many or a size class.

>15|TRBJ1-1|TRBV6-1|many|TRBD1
CASSEAVTGGTEAFF
TGTGCCAGCAGTGAAGCTGTTACAGGGGGCACTGAAGCTTTCTTT
>14|TRBJ2-3|TRBV7-3|.|.
CASSLGQITDTQYF
TGTGCCAGCAGCTTAGGACAGATAACAGATACGCAGTATTTT
>14|TRBJ1-6|TRBV19|.|.
CASSISLTAKPLHF
TGTGCCAGTAGTATATCCTTGACCGCTAAACCCCTCCACTTT
>12|TRBJ1-5|TRBV6-5|.|.
CASRTSGQPQHF
TGTGCCAGCAGGACGAGCGGGCAGCCCCAGCATTTT
>11|TRBJ2-1|TRBV11-3|.|.
CASSQGNEQFF
TGTGCCAGCAGCCAAGGCAATGAGCAGTTCTTC
>13|TRBJ1-5|TRBV10-3|.|.
CAISESPEQPQHF
TGTGCCATCAGTGAGTCACCCGAGCAGCCCCAGCATTTT
>14|TRBJ2-7|TRBV6-5|.|.
CASSWGYQSYEQYF
TGTGCCAGCAGCTGGGGGTACCAATCCTACGAGCAGTACTTC
>11|TRBJ1-1|TRBV29-1|.|.
CSVEDSGSAFF
TGCAGCGTTGAAGACTCAGGGTCAGCTTTCTTT
>14|TRBJ1-5|TRBV7-2|.|.
CASSLGGAGQPQHF
TGTGCCAGCAGCTTAGGGGGCGCCGGGCAGCCCCAGCATTTT
>15|TRBJ1-3|TRBV5-4|.|.
CASSATVSAGNTIYF
TGTGCCAGCAGCGCGACAGTATCGGCGGGAAACACCATATATTTT
>16|TRBJ2-5|TRBV27|.|.
CASHAASFTGIETQYF
TGTGCCAGCCATGCGGCTAGCTTCACAGGCATAGAGACCCAGTACTTC
>14|TRBJ1-2|TRBV28|.|TRBD1
CASSSQTGRRGYTF
TGTGCCAGCAGTTCGCAGACAGGGCGAAGAGGCTACACCTTC
>17|TRBJ2-3|TRBV6-1|few|TRBD2
CASSEALAGGEADTQYF
TGTGCCAGCAGTGAAGCTCTAGCGGGGGGAGAAGCAGATACGCAGTATTTT
>13|TRBJ2-3|TRBV28|.|.
CASAPRYTDTQYF
TGTGCCAGCGCCCCGAGATACACAGATACGCAGTATTTT
>15|TRBJ2-3|TRBV6-4|once|TRBD1
CASSDGTGGRNTQYF
TGTGCCAGCAGTGACGGGACAGGGGGTCGGAATACGCAGTATTTT
>20|TRBJ2-6|TRBV6-2/TRBV6-3|.|TRBD1
CASSYSLRDRGSSGANVLTF
TGTGCCAGCAGTTACTCTCTCCGGGACAGGGGATCTTCTGGGGCCAACGTCCTGACTTTC
>15|TRBJ1-5|TRBV7-2|.|.
CASRRDLGNNQPQHF
TGTGCCAGCAGGAGGGACTTAGGAAACAATCAGCCCCAGCATTTT